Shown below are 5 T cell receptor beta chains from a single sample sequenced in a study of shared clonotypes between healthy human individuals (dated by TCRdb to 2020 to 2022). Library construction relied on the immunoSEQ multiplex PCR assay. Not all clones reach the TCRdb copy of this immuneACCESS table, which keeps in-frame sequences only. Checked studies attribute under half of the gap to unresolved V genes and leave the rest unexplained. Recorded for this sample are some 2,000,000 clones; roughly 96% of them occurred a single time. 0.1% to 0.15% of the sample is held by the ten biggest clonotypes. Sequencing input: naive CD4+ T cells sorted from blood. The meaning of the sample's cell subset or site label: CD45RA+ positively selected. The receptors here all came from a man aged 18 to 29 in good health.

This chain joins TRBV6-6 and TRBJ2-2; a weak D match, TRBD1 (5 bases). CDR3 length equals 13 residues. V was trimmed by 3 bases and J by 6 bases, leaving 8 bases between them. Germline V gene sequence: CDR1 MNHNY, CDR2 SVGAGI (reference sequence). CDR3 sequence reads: CASSYDSSGELFF. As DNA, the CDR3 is TGTGCCAGCAGTTATGACAGTTCCGGGGAGCTGTTTTTT.

The CDR3 DNA reads as TGTGCCAGCACCAAACTAGCGGGCCACTACGAGCAGTACTTC. It yields the protein CASTKLAGHYEQYF. The chain links TRBV6-5 to TRBJ2-7, with 9 bases identical to TRBD2. This CDR3 comprises 14 residues. The germline V gene encodes CDR1 MNHEY and CDR2 SVGAGI. The J segment lost 3 bases and the V segment lost 7 bases, leaving 7 bases of the junction unmatched.

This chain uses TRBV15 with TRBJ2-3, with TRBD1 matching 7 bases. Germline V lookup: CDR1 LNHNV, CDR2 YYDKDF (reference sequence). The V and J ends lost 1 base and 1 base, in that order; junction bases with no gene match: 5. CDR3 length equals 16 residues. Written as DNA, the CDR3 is TGTGCCACCAGCAGAGCTGCTACAGGGGGCACAGATACGCAGTATTTT. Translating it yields CATSRAATGGTDTQYF.

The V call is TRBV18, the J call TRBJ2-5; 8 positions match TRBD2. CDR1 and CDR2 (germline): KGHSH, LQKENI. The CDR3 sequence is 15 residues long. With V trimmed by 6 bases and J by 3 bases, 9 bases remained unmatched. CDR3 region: CASSPPGLVEETQYF. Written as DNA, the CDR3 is TGTGCCAGCTCCCCTCCGGGACTAGTAGAAGAGACCCAGTACTTC. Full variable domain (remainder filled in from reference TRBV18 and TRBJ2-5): NAGVMQNPRHLVRRRGQEARLRCSPMKGHSHVYWYRQLPEEGLKFMVYLQKENIIDESGMPKERFSAEFPKEGPSILRIQQVVRGDSAAYFCASSPPGLVEETQYFGPGTRLLVL.

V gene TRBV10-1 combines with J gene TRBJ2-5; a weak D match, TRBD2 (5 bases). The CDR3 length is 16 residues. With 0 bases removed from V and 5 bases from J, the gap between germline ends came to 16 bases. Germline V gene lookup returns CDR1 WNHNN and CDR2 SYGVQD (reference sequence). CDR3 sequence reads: CASSESPAGSRETQYF. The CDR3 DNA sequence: TGCGCCAGCAGTGAGTCCCCGGCGGGTTCTCGCGAGACCCAGTACTTC.